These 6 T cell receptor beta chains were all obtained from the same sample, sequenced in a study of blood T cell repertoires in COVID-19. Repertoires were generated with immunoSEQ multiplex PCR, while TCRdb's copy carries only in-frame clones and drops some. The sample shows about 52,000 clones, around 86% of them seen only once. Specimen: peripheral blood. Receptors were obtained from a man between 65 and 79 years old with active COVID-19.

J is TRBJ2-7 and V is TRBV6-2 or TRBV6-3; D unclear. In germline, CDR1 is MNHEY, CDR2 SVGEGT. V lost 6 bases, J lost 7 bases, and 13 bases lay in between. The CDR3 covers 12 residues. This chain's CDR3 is CASSTTAREQYF. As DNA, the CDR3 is TGTGCCAGCAGCACTACGGCGAGGGAGCAGTACTTC.

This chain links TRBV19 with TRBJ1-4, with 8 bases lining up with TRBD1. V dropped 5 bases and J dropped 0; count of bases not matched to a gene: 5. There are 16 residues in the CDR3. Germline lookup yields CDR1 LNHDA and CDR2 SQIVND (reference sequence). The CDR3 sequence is CASSAGQGPTNEKLFF. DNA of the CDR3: TGTGCCAGTAGTGCTGGACAGGGTCCAACTAATGAAAAACTGTTTTTT.

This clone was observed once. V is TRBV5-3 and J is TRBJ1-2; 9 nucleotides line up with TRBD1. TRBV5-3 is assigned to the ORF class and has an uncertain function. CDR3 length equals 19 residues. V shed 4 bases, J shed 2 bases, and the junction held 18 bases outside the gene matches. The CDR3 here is CARSTYWGQGIQPNYGYTF. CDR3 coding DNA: TGTGCCAGAAGCACCTACTGGGGACAGGGTATCCAACCGAACTATGGCTACACCTTC.

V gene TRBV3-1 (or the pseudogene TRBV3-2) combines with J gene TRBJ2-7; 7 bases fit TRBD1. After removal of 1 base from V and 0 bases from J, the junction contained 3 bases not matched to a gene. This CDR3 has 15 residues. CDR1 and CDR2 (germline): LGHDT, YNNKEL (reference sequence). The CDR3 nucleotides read TGTGCCAGCAGCCAAGCCCCAGGGGGCTCCTACGAGCAGTACTTC. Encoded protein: CASSQAPGGSYEQYF.

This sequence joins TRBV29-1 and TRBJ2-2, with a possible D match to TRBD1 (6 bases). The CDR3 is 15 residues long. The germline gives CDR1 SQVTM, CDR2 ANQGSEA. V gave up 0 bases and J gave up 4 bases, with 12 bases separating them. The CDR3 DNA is TGCAGCGTTGAAGATCTTGCGACAGGCACCGGGGAGCTGTTTTTT. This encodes CSVEDLATGTGELFF.

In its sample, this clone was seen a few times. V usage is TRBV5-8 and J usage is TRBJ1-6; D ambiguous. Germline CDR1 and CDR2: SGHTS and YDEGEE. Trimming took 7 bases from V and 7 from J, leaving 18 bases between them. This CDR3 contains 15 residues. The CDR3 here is CASATVRIGNSPLHF. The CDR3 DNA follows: TGTGCCAGCGCGACGGTCCGGATCGGGAATTCACCCCTCCACTTT.